This T cell receptor beta chain was found in a study of cytomegalovirus exposure and HLA in healthy donors. Study-wide context: Out of 398 genotyped donors, less than 90% belonged to the Caucasian-associated ancestry cluster.

The study ran its PCR with 60 Vbeta and 13 Jbeta primers. Produced via immunoSEQ multiplex PCR; TCRdb's table is partial and in-frame only. The data hold over 90,000 clones, with about 81% observed a single time. Per germline, CDR1 SGHDT and CDR2 YYEEEE. Trimming stripped 0 bases from V and 7 bases from J, with 7 bases between. The CDR3 spans 12 residues. The V call is TRBV5-6, the J call TRBJ1-2; maybe TRBD1 (5 bases). Sequenced: PBMCs. The TCR was taken from a man in his forties in good health and CMV-seropositive. CDR3 sequence reads: CASSLAGGGYTF. CDR3 in DNA: TGTGCCAGCAGCTTGGCCGGGGGTGGCTACACCTTC. Complete variable domain (other parts from reference TRBV5-6 and TRBJ1-2): DAGVTQSPTHLIKTRGQQVTLRCSPKSGHDTVSWYQQALGQGPQFIFQYYEEEERQRGNFPDRFSGHQFPNYSSELNVNALLLGDSALYLCASSLAGGGYTFGSGTRLTVV.